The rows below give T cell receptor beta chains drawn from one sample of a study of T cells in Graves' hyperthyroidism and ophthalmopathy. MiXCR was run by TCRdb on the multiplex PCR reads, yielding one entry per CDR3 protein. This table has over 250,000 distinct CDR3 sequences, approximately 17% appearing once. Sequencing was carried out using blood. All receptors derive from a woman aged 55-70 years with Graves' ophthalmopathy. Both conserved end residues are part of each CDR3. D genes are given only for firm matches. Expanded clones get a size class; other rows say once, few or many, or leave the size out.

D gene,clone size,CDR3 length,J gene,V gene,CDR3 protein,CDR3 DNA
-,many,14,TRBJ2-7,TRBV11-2,CASSLLASSYEQYF,TGTGCCAGCAGCTTATTGGCCAGCTCCTACGAGCAGTACTTC
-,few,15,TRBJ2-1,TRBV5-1,CASRLQLETYNEQFF,TGCGCCAGCAGGTTACAGCTGGAAACCTACAATGAGCAGTTCTTC
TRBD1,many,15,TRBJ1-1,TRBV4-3,CASSRGGRATDEAFF,TGCGCCAGCAGCCGAGGGGGCAGGGCCACAGATGAAGCTTTCTTT
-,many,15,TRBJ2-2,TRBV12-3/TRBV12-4,CASSSPGQNTGELFF,TGTGCCAGCAGTTCCCCGGGACAGAACACCGGGGAGCTGTTTTTT
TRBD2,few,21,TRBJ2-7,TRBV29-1,CSVLGAKPGTATGTSVDEQYF,TGCAGCGTTTTGGGGGCGAAACCAGGGACAGCCACCGGGACTAGCGTCGACGAGCAGTACTTC
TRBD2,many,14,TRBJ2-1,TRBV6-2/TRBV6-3,CASTIAGVGGEQFF,TGTGCCAGCACCATAGCGGGAGTTGGCGGTGAGCAGTTCTTC
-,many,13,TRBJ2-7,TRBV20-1,CSALQSSGEGQYF,TGCAGTGCTCTACAGAGCTCGGGGGAAGGGCAGTACTTC
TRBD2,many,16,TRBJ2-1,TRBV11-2,CASSLRTSGVLNEQFF,TGTGCCAGCAGCTTGAGGACTAGCGGGGTGTTAAATGAGCAGTTCTTC
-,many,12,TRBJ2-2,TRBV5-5,CASSLVGGELFF,TGTGCCAGCAGCTTGGTTGGCGGGGAGCTGTTTTTT
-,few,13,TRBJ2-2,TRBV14,CASRAPGTGELFF,TGTGCCAGCAGAGCCCCCGGCACCGGGGAGCTGTTTTTT
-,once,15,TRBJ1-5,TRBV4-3,CASSQDSRGRQPQHF,TGCGCCAGCAGCCAAGATAGCAGGGGCAGGCAGCCCCAGCATTTT
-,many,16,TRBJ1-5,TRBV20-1,CSASFQRGWFHQPQHF,TGCAGTGCTAGTTTTCAGAGGGGATGGTTTCATCAGCCCCAGCATTTT
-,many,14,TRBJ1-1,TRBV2,CASSEWFKNTEAFF,TGTGCCAGCAGTGAATGGTTTAAGAACACTGAAGCTTTCTTT
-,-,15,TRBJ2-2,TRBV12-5,CASGLLIPQTGELFF,TGTGCTAGTGGTTTGTTGATCCCTCAAACCGGGGAGCTGTTTTTT
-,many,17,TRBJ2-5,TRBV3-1,CASSQEITGVRRETQYF,TGTGCCAGCAGCCAAGAGATTACGGGAGTGCGGCGGGAGACCCAGTACTTC
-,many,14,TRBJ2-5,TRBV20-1,CSARISGAGETQYF,TGCAGTGCTAGAATATCAGGGGCAGGAGAGACCCAGTACTTC
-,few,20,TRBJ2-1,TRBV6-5,CASSYSYPTSSRAGRNEQFF,TGTGCCAGCAGTTACTCATACCCCACCTCTTCGCGAGCAGGTAGGAATGAGCAGTTCTTC
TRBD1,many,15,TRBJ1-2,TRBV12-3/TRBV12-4,CASSLMRGLRYGYTF,TGTGCCAGCAGTTTAATGAGGGGGCTGCGCTATGGCTACACCTTC
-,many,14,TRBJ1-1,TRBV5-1,CASSLQGRNTEAFF,TGCGCCAGCAGCCTACAGGGAAGGAACACTGAAGCTTTCTTT
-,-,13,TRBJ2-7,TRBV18,CASTQDTAYEQYF,TGTGCCAGCACCCAGGACACCGCCTACGAGCAGTACTTC
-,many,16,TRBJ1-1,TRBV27,CASSLYLDGENTEAFF,TGTGCCAGCAGTTTATACCTCGACGGTGAGAACACTGAAGCTTTCTTT
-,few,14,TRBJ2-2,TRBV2,CASVQAEAYGELFF,TGTGCCAGCGTCCAAGCGGAGGCTTACGGGGAGCTGTTTTTT
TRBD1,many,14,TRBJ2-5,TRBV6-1,CASKTGRASETQYF,TGTGCCAGCAAGACAGGGCGGGCGTCAGAGACCCAGTACTTC
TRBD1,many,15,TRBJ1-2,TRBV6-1,CASSSRTGANYGYTF,TGTGCCAGCAGTTCCCGGACAGGAGCTAACTATGGCTACACCTTC
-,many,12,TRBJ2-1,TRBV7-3,CASGLGNNEQFF,TGTGCCAGCGGATTGGGGAACAATGAGCAGTTCTTC
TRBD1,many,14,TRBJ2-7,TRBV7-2,CASSKDRSSYEQYF,TGTGCCAGCAGCAAGGACAGGAGCTCCTACGAGCAGTACTTC
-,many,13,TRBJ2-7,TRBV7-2,CASSSHPSYEQYF,TGTGCCAGCAGCTCTCATCCATCCTACGAGCAGTACTTC
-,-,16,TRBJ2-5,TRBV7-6,CASSLARGPTGKTQYF,TGTGCCAGCAGCTTAGCCCGGGGACCAACGGGGAAGACCCAGTACTTC
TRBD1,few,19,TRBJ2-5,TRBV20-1,CSARGILGTGGLLLETQYF,TGCAGTGCTAGAGGGATTCTTGGGACAGGGGGCTTACTTCTTGAGACCCAGTACTTC
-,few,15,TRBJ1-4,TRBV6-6,CASSYFGPSNEKLFF,TGTGCCAGCAGTTACTTTGGACCGAGTAATGAAAAACTGTTTTTT
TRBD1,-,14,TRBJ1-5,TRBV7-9,CASSLTGRGQPQHF,TGTGCCAGCAGCCTGACAGGGCGAGGTCAGCCCCAGCATTTT
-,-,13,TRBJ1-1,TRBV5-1,CASRDAPGSEAFF,TGCGCCAGCAGAGACGCCCCAGGATCTGAAGCTTTCTTT
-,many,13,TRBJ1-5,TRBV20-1,CSAGGSAGQPQHF,TGCAGTGCCGGAGGTTCCGCCGGTCAGCCCCAGCATTTT
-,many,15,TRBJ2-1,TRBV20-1,CSASGAGSSYNEQFF,TGCAGTGCTAGTGGGGCAGGGAGCTCCTACAATGAGCAGTTCTTC
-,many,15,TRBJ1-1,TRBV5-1,CASSLPGPRNTEAFF,TGCGCCAGCAGCTTACCGGGACCCCGGAACACTGAAGCTTTCTTT
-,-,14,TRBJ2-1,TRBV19,CASSIGYRDSEQFF,TGTGCCAGTAGTATAGGATACCGGGACTCTGAGCAGTTCTTC
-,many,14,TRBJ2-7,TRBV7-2,CASSLARTGSGQYF,TGTGCCAGCAGCTTAGCGAGGACTGGTTCAGGGCAGTACTTC
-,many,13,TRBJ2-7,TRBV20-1,CSASQALGNEQYF,TGCAGTGCTTCCCAGGCCTTAGGGAACGAGCAGTACTTC
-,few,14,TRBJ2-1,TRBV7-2,CASSQDLGKHEQFF,TGTGCCAGCAGCCAGGACCTGGGGAAGCATGAGCAGTTCTTC
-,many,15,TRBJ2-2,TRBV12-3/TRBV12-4,CASSLLPRGTGELFF,TGTGCCAGCAGTTTACTGCCCCGAGGGACCGGGGAGCTGTTTTTT